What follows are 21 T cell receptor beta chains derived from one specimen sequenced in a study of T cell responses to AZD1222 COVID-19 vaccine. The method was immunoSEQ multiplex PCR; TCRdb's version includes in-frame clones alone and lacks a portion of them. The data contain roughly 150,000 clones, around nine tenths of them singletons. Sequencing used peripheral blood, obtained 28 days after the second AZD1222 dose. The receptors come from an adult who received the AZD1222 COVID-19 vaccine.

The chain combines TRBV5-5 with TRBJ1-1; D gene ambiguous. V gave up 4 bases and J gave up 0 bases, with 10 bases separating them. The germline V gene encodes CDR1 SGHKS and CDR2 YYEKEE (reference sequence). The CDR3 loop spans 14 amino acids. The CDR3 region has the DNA TGTGCCAGCAGCACAAACAACCTGAACACTGAAGCTTTCTTT. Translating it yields CASSTNNLNTEAFF.

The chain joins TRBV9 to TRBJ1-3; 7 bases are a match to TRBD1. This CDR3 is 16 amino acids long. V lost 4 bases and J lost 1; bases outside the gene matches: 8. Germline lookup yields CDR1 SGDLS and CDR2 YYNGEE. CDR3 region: CASSPWTGLSGNTIYF. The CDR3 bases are TGTGCCAGCAGCCCCTGGACAGGCCTTTCTGGAAACACCATATATTTT.

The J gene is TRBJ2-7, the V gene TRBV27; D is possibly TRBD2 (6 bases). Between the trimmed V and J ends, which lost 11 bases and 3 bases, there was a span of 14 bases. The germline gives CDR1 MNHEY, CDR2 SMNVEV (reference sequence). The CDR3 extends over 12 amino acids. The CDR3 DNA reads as TGTGCCTCGGGCCAGGAGGGCTACGAGCAGTACGTC. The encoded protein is CASGQEGYEQYV.

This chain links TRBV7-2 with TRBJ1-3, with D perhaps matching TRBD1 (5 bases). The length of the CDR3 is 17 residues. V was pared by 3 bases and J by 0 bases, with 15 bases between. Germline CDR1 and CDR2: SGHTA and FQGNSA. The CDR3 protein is CASSFSGTPSSGNTIYF. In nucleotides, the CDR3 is TGTGCCAGCAGCTTTTCCGGGACGCCCAGCTCTGGAAACACCATATATTTT.

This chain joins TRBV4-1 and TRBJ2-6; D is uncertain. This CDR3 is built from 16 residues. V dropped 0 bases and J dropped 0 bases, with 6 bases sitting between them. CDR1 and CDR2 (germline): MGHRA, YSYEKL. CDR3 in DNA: TGCGCCAGCAGCCAAGAACCCGGCTCTGGGGCCAACGTCCTGACTTTC. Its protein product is CASSQEPGSGANVLTF.

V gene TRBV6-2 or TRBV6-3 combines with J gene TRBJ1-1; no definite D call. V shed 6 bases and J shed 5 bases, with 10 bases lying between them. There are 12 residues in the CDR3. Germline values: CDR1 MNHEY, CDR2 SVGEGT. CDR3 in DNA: TGTGCCAGCAGCCGCCCGGGGACTGAAGCTTTCTTT. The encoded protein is CASSRPGTEAFF.

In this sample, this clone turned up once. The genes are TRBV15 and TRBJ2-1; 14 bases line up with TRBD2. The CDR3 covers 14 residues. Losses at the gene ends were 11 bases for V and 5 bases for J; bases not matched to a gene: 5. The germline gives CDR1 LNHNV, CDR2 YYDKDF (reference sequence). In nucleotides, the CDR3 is TGTGCCTCTCGACTAGCGGGAGGGAACAATGAGCAGTTCTTC. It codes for CASRLAGGNNEQFF.

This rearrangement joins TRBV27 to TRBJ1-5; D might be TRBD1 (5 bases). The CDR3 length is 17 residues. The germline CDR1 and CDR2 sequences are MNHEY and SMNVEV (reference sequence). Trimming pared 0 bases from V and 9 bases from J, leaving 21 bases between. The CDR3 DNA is TGTGCCAGCAGTTTATCATCGGCAGCAGGGCCTAATACGCCCCAGCATTTT. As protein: CASSLSSAAGPNTPQHF.

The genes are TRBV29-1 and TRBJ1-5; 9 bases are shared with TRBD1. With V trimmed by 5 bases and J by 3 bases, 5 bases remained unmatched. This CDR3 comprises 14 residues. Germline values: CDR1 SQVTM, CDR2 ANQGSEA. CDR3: CSVRGTGINQPQHF. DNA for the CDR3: TGCAGCGTTCGAGGGACAGGGATCAATCAGCCCCAGCATTTT. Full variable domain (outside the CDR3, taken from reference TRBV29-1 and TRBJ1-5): SAVISQKPSRDICQRGTSLTIQCQVDSQVTMMFWYRQQPGQSLTLIATANQGSEATYESGFVIDKFPISRPNLTFSTLTVSNMSPEDSSIYLCSVRGTGINQPQHFGDGTRLSIL.

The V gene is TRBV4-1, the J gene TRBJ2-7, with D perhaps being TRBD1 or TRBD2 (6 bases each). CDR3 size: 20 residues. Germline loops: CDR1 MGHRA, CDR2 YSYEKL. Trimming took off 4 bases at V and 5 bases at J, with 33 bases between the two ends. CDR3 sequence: CASSLPGVNMGTSPPNEQYV. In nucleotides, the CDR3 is TGCGCCAGCAGCCTACCGGGGGTTAATATGGGGACAAGCCCTCCCAACGAGCAGTACGTC.

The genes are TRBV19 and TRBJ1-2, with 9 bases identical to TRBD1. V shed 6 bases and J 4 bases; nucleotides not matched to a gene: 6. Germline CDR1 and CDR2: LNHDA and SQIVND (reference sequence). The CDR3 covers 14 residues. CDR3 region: CASRPQGAGYGYTF. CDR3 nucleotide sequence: TGTGCCAGTAGGCCACAGGGGGCTGGCTATGGCTACACCTTC.

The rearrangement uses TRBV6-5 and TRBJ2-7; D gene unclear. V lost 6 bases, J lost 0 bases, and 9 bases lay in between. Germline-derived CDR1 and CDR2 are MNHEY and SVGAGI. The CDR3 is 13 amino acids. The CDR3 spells CASRPPSSYEQYF. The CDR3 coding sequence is TGTGCCAGCAGACCGCCGAGCTCCTACGAGCAGTACTTC.

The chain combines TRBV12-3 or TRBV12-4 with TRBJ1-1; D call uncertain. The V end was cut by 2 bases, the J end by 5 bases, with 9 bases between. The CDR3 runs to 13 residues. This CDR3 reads CASSLMMRTEAFF. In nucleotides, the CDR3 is TGTGCCAGCAGTTTAATGATGCGGACTGAAGCTTTCTTT.

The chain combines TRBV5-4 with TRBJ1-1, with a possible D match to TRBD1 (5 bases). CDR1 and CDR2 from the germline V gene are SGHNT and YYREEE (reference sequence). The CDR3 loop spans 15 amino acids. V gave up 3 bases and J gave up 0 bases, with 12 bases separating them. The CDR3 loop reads CASSSSGGVNTEAFF. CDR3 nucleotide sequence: TGTGCCAGCAGCTCGTCCGGGGGGGTGAACACTGAAGCTTTCTTT.

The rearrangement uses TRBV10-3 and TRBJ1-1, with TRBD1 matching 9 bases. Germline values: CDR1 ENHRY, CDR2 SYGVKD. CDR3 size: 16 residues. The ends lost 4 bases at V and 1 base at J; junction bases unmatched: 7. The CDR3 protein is CAISGGQGRRNTEAFF. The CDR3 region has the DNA TGTGCCATCAGTGGGGGACAGGGTCGGAGGAACACTGAAGCTTTCTTT.

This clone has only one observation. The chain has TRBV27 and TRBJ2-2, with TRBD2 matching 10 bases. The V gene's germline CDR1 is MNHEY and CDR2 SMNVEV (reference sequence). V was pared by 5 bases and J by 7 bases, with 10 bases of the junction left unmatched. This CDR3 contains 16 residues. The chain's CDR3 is CASSPSTLAGDGELFF. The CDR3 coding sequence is TGTGCCAGCAGTCCCTCGACTCTAGCGGGGGACGGGGAGCTGTTTTTT.

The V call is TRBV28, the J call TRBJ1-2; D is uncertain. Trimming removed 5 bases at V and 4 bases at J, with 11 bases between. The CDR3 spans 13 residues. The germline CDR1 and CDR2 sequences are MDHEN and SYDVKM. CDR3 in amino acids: CASSRLLSYGYTF. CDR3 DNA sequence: TGTGCCAGCAGTCGACTGCTAAGCTATGGCTACACCTTC.

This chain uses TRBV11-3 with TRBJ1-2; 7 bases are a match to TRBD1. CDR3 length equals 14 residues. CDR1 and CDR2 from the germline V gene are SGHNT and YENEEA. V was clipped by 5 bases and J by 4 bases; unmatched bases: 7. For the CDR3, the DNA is TGTGCCAGCAGCCGTGGACAGGCCGCCTATGGCTACACCTTC. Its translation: CASSRGQAAYGYTF.

The CDR3 spells CASSIFHANYEQYF. The CDR3 region has the DNA TGTGCCAGTAGTATCTTCCACGCCAACTACGAGCAGTACTTC. The chain links TRBV19 to TRBJ2-7, with D unresolved. Germline V CDR1 and CDR2: LNHDA, SQIVND (reference sequence). The CDR3 is made up of 14 amino acids. The germline V and J ends were trimmed by 3 bases and 3 bases, with 12 bases remaining between them.

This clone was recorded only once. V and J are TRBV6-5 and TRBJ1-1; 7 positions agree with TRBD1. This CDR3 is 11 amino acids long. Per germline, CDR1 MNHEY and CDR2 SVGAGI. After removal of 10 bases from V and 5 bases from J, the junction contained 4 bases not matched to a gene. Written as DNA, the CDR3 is TGTGCCATTGTACAGGGGACTGAAGCTTTCTTT. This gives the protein CAIVQGTEAFF.

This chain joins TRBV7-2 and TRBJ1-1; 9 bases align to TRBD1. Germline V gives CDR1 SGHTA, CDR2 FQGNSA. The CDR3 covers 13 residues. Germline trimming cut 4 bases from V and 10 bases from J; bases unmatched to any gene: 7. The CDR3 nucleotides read TGTGCCAGCAGCTCCGGGACAGGGTCTTCAGCTTTCTTT. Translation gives CASSSGTGSSAFF. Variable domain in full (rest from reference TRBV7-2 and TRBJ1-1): GAGVSQSPSNKVTEKGKDVELRCDPISGHTALYWYRQSLGQGLEFLIYFQGNSAPDKSGLPSDRFSAERTGGSVSTLTIQRTQQEDSAVYLCASSSGTGSSAFFGQGTRLTVV.